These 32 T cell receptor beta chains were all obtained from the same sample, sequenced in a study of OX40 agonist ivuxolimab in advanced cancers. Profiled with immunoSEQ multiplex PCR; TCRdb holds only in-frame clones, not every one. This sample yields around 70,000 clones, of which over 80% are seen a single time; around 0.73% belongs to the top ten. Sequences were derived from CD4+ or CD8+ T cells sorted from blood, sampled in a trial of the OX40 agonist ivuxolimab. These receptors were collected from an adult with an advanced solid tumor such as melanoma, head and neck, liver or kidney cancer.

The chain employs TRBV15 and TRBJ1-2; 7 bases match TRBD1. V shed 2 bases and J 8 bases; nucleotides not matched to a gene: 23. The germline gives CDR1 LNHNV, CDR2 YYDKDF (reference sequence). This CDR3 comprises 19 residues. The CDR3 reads CATSRTVVWSRGISNGYTF. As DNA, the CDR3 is TGTGCCACCAGCAGAACGGTAGTTTGGTCCAGGGGGATTTCTAACGGCTACACCTTC.

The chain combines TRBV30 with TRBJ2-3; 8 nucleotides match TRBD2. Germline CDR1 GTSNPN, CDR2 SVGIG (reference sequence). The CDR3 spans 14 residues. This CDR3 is CSLGRGSSTDTQYF. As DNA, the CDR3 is TGTTCTCTCGGGAGGGGTTCTAGCACAGATACGCAGTATTTT.

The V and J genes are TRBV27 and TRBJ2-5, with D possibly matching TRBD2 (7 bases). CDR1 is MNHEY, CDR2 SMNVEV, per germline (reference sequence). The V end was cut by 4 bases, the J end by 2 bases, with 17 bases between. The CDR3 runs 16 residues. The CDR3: CASSWGHGRHQETQYF. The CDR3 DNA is TGTGCCAGCAGTTGGGGACACGGGAGGCATCAAGAGACCCAGTACTTC.

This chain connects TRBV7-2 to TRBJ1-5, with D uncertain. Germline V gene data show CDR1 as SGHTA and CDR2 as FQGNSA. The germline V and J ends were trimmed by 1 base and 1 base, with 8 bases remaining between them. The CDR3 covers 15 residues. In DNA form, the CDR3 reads TGTGCCAGCAGCTTAGGGGGTAGAAGCAATCAGCCCCAGCATTTT. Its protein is CASSLGGRSNQPQHF. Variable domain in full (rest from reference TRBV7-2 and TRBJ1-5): GAGVSQSPSNKVTEKGKDVELRCDPISGHTALYWYRQSLGQGLEFLIYFQGNSAPDKSGLPSDRFSAERTGGSVSTLTIQRTQQEDSAVYLCASSLGGRSNQPQHFGDGTRLSIL.

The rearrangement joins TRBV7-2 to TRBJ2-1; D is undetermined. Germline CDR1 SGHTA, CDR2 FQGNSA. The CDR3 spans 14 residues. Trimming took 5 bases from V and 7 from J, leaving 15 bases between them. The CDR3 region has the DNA TGTGCCAGCAGCGTAAGGGCCCCCGGGAATGAGCAGTTCTTC. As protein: CASSVRAPGNEQFF.

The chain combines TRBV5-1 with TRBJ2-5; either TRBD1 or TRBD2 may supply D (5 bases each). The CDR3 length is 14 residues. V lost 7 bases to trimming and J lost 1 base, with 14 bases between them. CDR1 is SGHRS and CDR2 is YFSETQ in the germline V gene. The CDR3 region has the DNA TGCGCCAGCGGGCCTGGGGGTAGCCAAGAGACCCAGTACTTC. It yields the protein CASGPGGSQETQYF.

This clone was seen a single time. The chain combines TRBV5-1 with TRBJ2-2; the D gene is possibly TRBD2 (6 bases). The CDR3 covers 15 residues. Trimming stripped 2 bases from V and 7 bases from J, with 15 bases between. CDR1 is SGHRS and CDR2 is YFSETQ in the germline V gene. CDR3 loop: CASSFSGTRSGELFF. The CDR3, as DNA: TGCGCCAGCAGCTTCTCCGGGACTCGGAGCGGGGAGCTGTTTTTT.

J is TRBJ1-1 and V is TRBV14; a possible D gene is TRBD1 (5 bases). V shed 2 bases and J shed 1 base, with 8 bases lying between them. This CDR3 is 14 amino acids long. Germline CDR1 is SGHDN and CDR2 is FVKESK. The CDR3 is CASSQLGQNTEAFF. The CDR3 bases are TGTGCCAGCAGCCAACTCGGACAGAACACTGAAGCTTTCTTT.

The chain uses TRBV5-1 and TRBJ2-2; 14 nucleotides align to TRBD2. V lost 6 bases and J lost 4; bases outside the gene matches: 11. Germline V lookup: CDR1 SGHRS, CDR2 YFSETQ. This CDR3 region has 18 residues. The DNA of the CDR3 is TGCGCCAGCATGAAAGGACTAGCGGGAGGCTCGGGCACCGGGGAGCTGTTTTTT. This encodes CASMKGLAGGSGTGELFF.

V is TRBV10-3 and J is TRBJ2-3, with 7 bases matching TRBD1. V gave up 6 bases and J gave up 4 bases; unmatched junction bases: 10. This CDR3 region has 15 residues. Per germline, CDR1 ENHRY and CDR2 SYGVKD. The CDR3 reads CAISGTESVPDTQYF. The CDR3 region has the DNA TGTGCCATCAGCGGGACAGAAAGTGTTCCAGATACGCAGTATTTT.

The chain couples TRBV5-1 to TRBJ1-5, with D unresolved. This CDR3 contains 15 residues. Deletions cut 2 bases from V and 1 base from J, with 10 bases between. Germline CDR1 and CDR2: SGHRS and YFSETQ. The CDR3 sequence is CASSFLGGSNQPQHF. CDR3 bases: TGCGCCAGCAGCTTCCTGGGTGGCAGCAATCAGCCCCAGCATTTT. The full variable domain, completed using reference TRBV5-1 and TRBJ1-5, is KAGVTQTPRYLIKTRGQQVTLSCSPISGHRSVSWYQQTPGQGLQFLFEYFSETQRNKGNFPGRFSGRQFSNSRSEMNVSTLELGDSALYLCASSFLGGSNQPQHFGDGTRLSIL.

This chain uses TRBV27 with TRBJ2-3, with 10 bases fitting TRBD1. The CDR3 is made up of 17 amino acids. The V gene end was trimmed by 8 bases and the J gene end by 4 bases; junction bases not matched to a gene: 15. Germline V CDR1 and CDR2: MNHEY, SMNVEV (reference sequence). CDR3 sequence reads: CASVPHPGTGASDTQYF. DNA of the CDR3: TGTGCCAGCGTTCCCCACCCCGGGACAGGGGCTTCAGATACGCAGTATTTT.

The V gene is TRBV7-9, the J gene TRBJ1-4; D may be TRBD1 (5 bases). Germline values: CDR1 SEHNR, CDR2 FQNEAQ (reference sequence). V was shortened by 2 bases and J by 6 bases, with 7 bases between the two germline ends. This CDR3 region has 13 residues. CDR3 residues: CASSLWGDEKLFF. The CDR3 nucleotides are TGTGCCAGCAGCTTATGGGGGGATGAAAAACTGTTTTTT.

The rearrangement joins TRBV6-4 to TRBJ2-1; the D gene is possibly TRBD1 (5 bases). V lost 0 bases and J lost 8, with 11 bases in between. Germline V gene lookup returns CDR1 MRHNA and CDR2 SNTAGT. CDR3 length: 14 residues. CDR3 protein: CASSDSAGSHEQFF. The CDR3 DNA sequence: TGTGCCAGCAGTGACTCTGCAGGGTCCCATGAGCAGTTCTTC.

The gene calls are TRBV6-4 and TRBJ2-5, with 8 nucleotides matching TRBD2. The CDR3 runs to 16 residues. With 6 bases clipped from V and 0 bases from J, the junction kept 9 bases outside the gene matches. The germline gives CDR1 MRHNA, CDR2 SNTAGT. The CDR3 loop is CASRNQLADHQETQYF. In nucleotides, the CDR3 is TGTGCCAGCAGGAATCAACTAGCGGACCACCAAGAGACCCAGTACTTC.

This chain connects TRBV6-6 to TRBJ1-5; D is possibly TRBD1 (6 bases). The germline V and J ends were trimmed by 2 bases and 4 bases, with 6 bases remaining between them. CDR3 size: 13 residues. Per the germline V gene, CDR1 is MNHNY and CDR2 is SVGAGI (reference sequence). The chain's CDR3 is CASSYTGNQPQHF. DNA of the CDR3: TGTGCCAGCAGTTACACAGGGAATCAGCCCCAGCATTTT.

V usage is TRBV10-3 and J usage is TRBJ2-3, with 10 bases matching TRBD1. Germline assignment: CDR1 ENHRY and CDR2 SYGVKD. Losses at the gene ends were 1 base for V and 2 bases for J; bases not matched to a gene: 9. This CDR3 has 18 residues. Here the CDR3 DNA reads TGTGCCATCAGTGAGTATGGATCCGGGACAGGGGACACAGATACGCAGTATTTT. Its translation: CAISEYGSGTGDTDTQYF.

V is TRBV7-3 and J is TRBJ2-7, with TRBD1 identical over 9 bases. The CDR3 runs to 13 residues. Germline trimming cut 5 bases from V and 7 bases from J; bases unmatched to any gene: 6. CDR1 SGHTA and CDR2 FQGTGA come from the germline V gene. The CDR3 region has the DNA TGTGCCAGCAGCACCGGGGACAGGGAGGAGCAGTACTTC. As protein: CASSTGDREEQYF.

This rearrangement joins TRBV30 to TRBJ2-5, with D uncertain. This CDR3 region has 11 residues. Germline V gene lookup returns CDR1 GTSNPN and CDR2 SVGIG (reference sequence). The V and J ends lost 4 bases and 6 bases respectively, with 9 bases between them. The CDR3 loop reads CAWTYGQTQYF. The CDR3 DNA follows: TGTGCCTGGACATATGGACAGACCCAGTACTTC.

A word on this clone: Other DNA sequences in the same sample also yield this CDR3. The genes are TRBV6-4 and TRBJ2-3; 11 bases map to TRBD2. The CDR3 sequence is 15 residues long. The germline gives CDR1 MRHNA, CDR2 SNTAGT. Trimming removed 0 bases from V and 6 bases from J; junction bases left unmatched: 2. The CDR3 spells CASSDSSGGADTQYF. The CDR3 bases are TGTGCCAGCAGTGACTCTAGCGGGGGGGCCGATACGCAGTATTTT.

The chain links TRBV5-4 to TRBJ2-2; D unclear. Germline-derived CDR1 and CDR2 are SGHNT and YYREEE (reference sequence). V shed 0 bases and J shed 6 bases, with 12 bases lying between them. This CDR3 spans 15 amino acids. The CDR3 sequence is CASSLALGKAGELFF. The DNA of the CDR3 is TGTGCCAGCAGCTTGGCCCTAGGGAAGGCCGGGGAGCTGTTTTTT.

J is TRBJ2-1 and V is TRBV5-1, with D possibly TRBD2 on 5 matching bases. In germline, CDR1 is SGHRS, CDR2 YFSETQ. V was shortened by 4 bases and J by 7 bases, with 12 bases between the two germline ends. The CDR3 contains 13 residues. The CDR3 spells CASSLASRNEQFF. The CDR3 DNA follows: TGCGCCAGCAGCCTGGCTAGCAGAAATGAGCAGTTCTTC.

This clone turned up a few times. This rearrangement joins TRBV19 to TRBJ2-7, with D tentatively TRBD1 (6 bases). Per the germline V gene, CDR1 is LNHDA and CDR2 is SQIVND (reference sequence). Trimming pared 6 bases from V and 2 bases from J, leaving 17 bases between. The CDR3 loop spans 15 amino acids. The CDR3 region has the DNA TGTGCCAGTAGCTTACTTCAGGGGCGCCCCTACGAGCAGTACTTC. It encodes CASSLLQGRPYEQYF.

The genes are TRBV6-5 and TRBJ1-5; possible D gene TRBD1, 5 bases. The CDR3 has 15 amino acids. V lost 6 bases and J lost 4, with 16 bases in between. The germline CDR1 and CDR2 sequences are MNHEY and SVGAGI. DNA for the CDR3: TGTGCCAGCAGGTTCGGTGGGGGGGGGAATCAGCCCCAGCATTTT. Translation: CASRFGGGGNQPQHF.

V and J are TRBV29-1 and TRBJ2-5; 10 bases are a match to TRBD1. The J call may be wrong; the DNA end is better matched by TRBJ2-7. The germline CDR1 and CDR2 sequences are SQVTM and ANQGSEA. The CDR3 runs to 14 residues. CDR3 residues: CSVAWRQGADEQYF. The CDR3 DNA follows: TGCAGCGTTGCCTGGCGACAGGGGGCGGACGAGCAGTACTTC.

For the CDR3, the DNA is TGTGCCAGCAGGCCGGGACAAACCGGGGAGCTGTTTTTT. Amino acid sequence: CASRPGQTGELFF. The chain recombines TRBV2 with TRBJ2-2, with D tentatively TRBD1 (6 bases). V was shortened by 6 bases and J by 5 bases, with 10 bases between the two germline ends. The CDR3 runs 13 residues. Germline assignment: CDR1 SNHLY and CDR2 FYNNEI.

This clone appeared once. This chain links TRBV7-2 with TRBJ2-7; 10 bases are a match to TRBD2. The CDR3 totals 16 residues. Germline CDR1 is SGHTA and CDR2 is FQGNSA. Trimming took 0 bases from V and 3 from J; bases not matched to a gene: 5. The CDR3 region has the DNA TGTGCCAGCAGCTTAGCGTCCCTAGCGGGAGTCTACGAGCAGTACTTC. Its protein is CASSLASLAGVYEQYF.

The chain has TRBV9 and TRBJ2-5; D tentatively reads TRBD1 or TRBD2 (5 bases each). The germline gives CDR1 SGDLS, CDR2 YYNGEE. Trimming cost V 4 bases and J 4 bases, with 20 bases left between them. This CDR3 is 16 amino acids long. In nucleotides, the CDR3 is TGTGCCAGCAGCCCACGGGGTCAGACAGAGGCAGAGACCCAGTACTTC. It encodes CASSPRGQTEAETQYF.

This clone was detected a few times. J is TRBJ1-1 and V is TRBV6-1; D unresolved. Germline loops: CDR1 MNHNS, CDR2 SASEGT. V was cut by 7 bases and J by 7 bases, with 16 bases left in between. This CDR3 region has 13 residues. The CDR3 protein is CASKQLPQGEAFF. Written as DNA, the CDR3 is TGTGCCAGCAAACAATTACCTCAAGGTGAAGCTTTCTTT.

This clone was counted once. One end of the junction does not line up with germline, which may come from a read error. CDR3 sequence (DNA): TGTGCCAGCAGCATAGCGTACAGGAAGACAGATACGCAGTATTTT. It encodes CASSIAYRKTDTQYF. The chain uses TRBV7-2 and TRBJ2-3; D is tentatively TRBD1 or TRBD2 (5 bases each). The germline CDR1 and CDR2 sequences are SGHTA and FQGNSA. The CDR3 spans 15 residues. Full variable domain (rest looked up from reference TRBV7-2 and TRBJ2-3): GAGVSQSPSNKVTEKGKDVELRCDPISGHTALYWYRQSLGQGLEFLIYFQGNSAPDKSGLPSDRFSAERTGGSVSTLTIQRTQQEDSAVYLCASSIAYRKTDTQYFGPGTRLTVL.

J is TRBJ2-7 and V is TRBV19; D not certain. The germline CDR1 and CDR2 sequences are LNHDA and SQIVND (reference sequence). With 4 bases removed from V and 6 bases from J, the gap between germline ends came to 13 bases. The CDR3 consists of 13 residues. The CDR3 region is CASSTLSSGEQYF. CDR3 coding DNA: TGTGCCAGTAGTACCCTCAGTTCAGGCGAGCAGTACTTC.

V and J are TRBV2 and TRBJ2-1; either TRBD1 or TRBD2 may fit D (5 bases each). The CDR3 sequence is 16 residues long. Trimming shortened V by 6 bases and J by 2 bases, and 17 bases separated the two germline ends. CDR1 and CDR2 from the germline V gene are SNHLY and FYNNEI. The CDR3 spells CASRGDTLGTYNEQFF. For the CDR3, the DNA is TGTGCCAGCAGGGGGGATACTCTTGGCACCTACAATGAGCAGTTCTTC.